The 4 T cell receptor beta chains below come from one sample, sequenced in a study of blood T cell repertoires in COVID-19. TCRdb keeps only in-frame clones here, not all; method: immunoSEQ multiplex PCR. Of about 370,000 clones in the sample, roughly nine tenths are singletons; the top ten hold approximately 1%. Sample: PBMCs or T cells enriched from blood (not recorded which). Receptors were obtained from a man aged 18 to 29 who had recovered from COVID-19.

The chain is built from TRBV4-3 and TRBJ2-5; 7 bases are shared with TRBD1. Looked up from germline, CDR1 is LGHNA and CDR2 is YSLEER. The length of the CDR3 is 15 residues. With V trimmed by 2 bases and J by 5 bases, 8 bases remained unmatched. For the CDR3, the DNA is TGCGCCAGCAGCCAATACGGTCAGGGACAGGAGACCCAGTACTTC. It specifies CASSQYGQGQETQYF.

This clone was observed once. The CDR3 region has the DNA TGTGCCAGCTCACGGACAGGGGACTATGGCTACACCTTC. Translated: CASSRTGDYGYTF. This chain links TRBV18 with TRBJ1-2, with 9 bases aligning to TRBD1. Germline V CDR1 and CDR2: KGHSH, LQKENI. The CDR3 totals 13 residues. V gave up 4 bases and J gave up 3 bases; unmatched junction bases: 0.

The chain joins TRBV5-4 to TRBJ1-6, with TRBD1 matching over 8 bases. In germline, CDR1 is SGHNT, CDR2 YYREEE (reference sequence). The J segment lost 0 bases and the V segment lost 5 bases, leaving 4 bases of the junction unmatched. This CDR3 spans 16 amino acids. This chain's CDR3 is CASRTGQDSYNSPLHF. The CDR3 DNA reads as TGTGCCAGCAGGACGGGACAGGACTCCTATAATTCACCCCTCCACTTT. Based on the CDR3 plus reference TRBV5-4 and TRBJ1-6, the full variable domain is ETGVTQSPTHLIKTRGQQVTLRCSSQSGHNTVSWYQQALGQGPQFIFQYYREEENGRGNFPPRFSGLQFPNYSSELNVNALELDDSALYLCASRTGQDSYNSPLHFGNGTRLTVT.

V gene TRBV10-1 combines with J gene TRBJ2-1, with D maybe TRBD2 (5 bases). The V end lost 2 bases, the J end lost 9 bases, and 8 bases lay between the germline ends. Per germline, CDR1 WNHNN and CDR2 SYGVQD (reference sequence). This CDR3 contains 12 residues. The CDR3 DNA reads TGCGCCAGCAGTGAGGTCCGGGGTGAGCAGTTCTTC. Encoded protein: CASSEVRGEQFF.